This T cell receptor beta chain was obtained from a study of T-cell memory formation after mild COVID-19. General study findings and limits: Most CD4+ clones that shrank were in CM and EM, while CD8+ ones turned up in EMRA. Researchers found some responding clones in pre-infection memory, a sign that cross-reactive memory joined.

The CDR3 is made up of 15 amino acids. Trimming removed 1 base at V and 4 bases at J, with 9 bases between. Germline V gives CDR1 SGHRS, CDR2 YFSETQ. Via MiXCR, TCRdb re-called the 5' RACE reads, giving one row per CDR3 protein. Among roughly 180,000 distinct CDR3 sequences listed, 15% to 20% were seen once. About this clonotype itself: The antigen is not known.

This TCR was recovered from a man younger than 35 who had mild COVID-19 (a few samples of this study predate the infection). Cell type and time point are not known. The sequenced material came from PBMCs or a T cell subset sorted from them (not recorded which). The chain is built from TRBV5-1 and TRBJ2-6; D is unclear. The CDR3 loop reads CASSLFSFGANVLTF. The CDR3 DNA follows: TGCGCCAGCAGCTTGTTCTCGTTCGGGGCCAACGTCCTGACTTTC.